The 9 T cell receptor beta chains reported below all come from one sample, sequenced in a study of T cells in women clearing cervical HPV infection. TCRdb's copy holds only in-frame clones and misses some; the assay was immunoSEQ multiplex PCR. The sample has about 22,000 clones. Source material: blood buffy coat. All receptors derive from a woman aged 18 to 75 with a cervical HPV16 infection that either progressed to CIN3+ or cleared (not recorded which).

Concerning this clone: Read sequence stops 3 residues before the CDR3 end, and the germline J gene provides the missing end. The chain carries TRBV2 and TRBJ2-5, with D perhaps TRBD2 (5 bases). CDR1 and CDR2 from the germline V gene are SNHLY and FYNNEI. The CDR3 covers 13 residues. Trimming took 7 bases from V and 1 from J, leaving 10 bases between them. The DNA read from the CDR3 is TGTGCCAGCATGCGAGGGCCCCAAGAGACC. This sequence encodes CASMRGPQET. The entire CDR3 protein reads CASMRGPQETQYF.

For this clone: The read stops 3 residues short of the end of the CDR3; the missing end is completed from the germline J gene. The gene calls are TRBV19 and TRBJ1-2; unclear D gene. This CDR3 contains 15 residues. CDR1 is LNHDA, CDR2 SQIVND, per germline (reference sequence). The CDR3 bases that were read are TGTGCCAGTAGTATTGGGCAGGCCTCCTACAATGAC. It translates to CASSIGQASYND. The complete CDR3 sequence is CASSIGQASYNDYTF.

About this clone: The DNA ends 3 residues before the CDR3 does, and the rest of the CDR3 is filled in from the germline J gene. This chain joins TRBV19 and TRBJ1-2, with 7 bases fitting TRBD1. Germline V gives CDR1 LNHDA, CDR2 SQIVND (reference sequence). This CDR3 is 12 amino acids long. CDR3 in amino acids: CASSIRQGGYTF. CDR3 DNA (partial): TGTGCCAGTAGTATCAGACAGGGAGGC.

In regard to this clone: The sequence runs out 3 residues before the end of the CDR3; the remainder is reconstructed from the germline J gene. J is TRBJ1-2 and V is TRBV10-3, with TRBD1 identical over 8 bases. Germline V gene sequence: CDR1 ENHRY, CDR2 SYGVKD. With 6 bases clipped from V and 2 bases from J, the junction kept 5 bases outside the gene matches. This CDR3 has 14 residues. The sequenced part of the CDR3 DNA is TGTGCCATCAGCCTGGGACAGGAGAACTATGGC. It translates to CAISLGQENYG. The entire CDR3 reads CAISLGQENYGYTF.

Here the CDR3 reads CASSPEEGASPGYTF. The DNA read from the CDR3 is TGTGCCAGCTCACCAGAGGAGGGGGCCTCCCCTGGC. V is TRBV18 and J is TRBJ1-2; TRBD1 matches 7 bases. The read is 3 residues too short to cover the CDR3 end, so that end is filled in from the germline J gene. With 2 bases clipped from V and 7 bases from J, the junction kept 10 bases outside the gene matches. The CDR3 length is 15 residues. The germline CDR1 and CDR2 sequences are KGHSH and LQKENI.

A word on this clone: The read finishes 3 residues shy of the CDR3 end, and the germline J gene is used to complete it. V gene TRBV5-1 combines with J gene TRBJ2-5, with 8 bases aligning to TRBD1. This CDR3 region has 13 residues. The junction had 2 bases not matched to a gene; V was cut back by 2 bases and J by 5 bases. Germline V gene lookup returns CDR1 SGHRS and CDR2 YFSETQ. CDR3 DNA (partial): TGCGCCAGCAGCTTAACAGGGGGGGAGACC. It translates to CASSLTGGET. The whole CDR3 protein is CASSLTGGETQYF.

This clone is identified as medium-sized (0.01 to 0.1%) from frequency. The CDR3 is cut off 3 residues early in the read; its end comes from the germline J gene. This rearrangement joins TRBV18 to TRBJ2-4; D tentatively reads TRBD1 or TRBD2 (6 bases each). The CDR3 is 15 residues long. Deletions cut 3 bases from V and 8 bases from J, with 17 bases between. Per germline, CDR1 KGHSH and CDR2 LQKENI. Partial CDR3 DNA: TGTGCCAGCTCACCTGGAGTGACAGGAGGGGACATT. Its translation: CASSPGVTGGDI. The CDR3 in its entirety is CASSPGVTGGDIQYF. Supplemented by reference TRBV18 and TRBJ2-4, the full variable domain reads NAGVMQNPRHLVRRRGQEARLRCSPMKGHSHVYWYRQLPEEGLKFMVYLQKENIIDESGMPKERFSAEFPKEGPSILRIQQVVRGDSAAYFCASSPGVTGGDIQYFGAGTRLSVL.

Comments on this clone: The read ends 3 residues shy of where the CDR3 ends; the end is completed using the germline J gene. This chain joins TRBV27 and TRBJ2-7, with 12 bases aligning to TRBD2. The CDR3 extends over 15 amino acids. Germline values: CDR1 MNHEY, CDR2 SMNVEV (reference sequence). The junction had 3 bases not matched to a gene; V was cut back by 2 bases and J by 4 bases. The chain's CDR3 is CASSLAGLAGYEQYF. The DNA read from the CDR3 is TGTGCCAGCAGTTTAGCTGGACTAGCGGGATACGAG.

As to this clone: The missing CDR3 end, 3 residues past where the read stops, is filled in from the germline J gene. The V call is TRBV7-9, the J call TRBJ1-2; possibly TRBD1 for D (6 bases). This CDR3 has 13 residues. Trimming removed 1 base from V and 4 bases from J, with 7 bases in between. The germline V gene has CDR1 SEHNR and CDR2 FQNEAQ (reference sequence). The CDR3 DNA, read in part, is TGTGCCAGCAGCTTAGGGACAGCCTATGGC. The encoded protein is CASSLGTAYG. The whole CDR3 sequence is CASSLGTAYGYTF.